This entry describes one T cell receptor beta chain. This specimen belongs to a study of blood T cell repertoires in COVID-19. For the study at large: Donors in the United States, Italy and Spain gave samples during acute or convalescent COVID-19.

Cohort allocation depended upon clinical history that participants reported. As originally analysed: Reference gene primer amplification gave estimated nucleated cell counts. Sequencing used immunoSEQ multiplex PCR; TCRdb keeps in-frame clones, though not all of them. Clone size and the V and J calls come from that table; the DNA yielded D and trimming. The sample lists over 120,000 clones, almost 80% occurring once. With 0 bases removed from V and 2 bases from J, the gap between germline ends came to 13 bases. From germline, CDR1 is SGHVS and CDR2 FQNEAQ. The CDR3 sequence is 16 residues long. The receptor comes from a woman in her 50s who had recovered from COVID-19. What was sequenced was PBMCs or T cells enriched from blood (not recorded which). The chain links TRBV7-8 to TRBJ2-5, with a tentative D call TRBD1 (6 bases). The CDR3 region is CASSLARGQRQETQYF. CDR3 DNA: TGTGCCAGCAGCTTAGCGCGAGGACAGCGACAAGAGACCCAGTACTTC. Combining the CDR3 with reference TRBV7-8 and TRBJ2-5 gives the whole variable domain GAGVSQSPRYKVAKRGQDVALRCDPISGHVSLFWYQQALGQGPEFLTYFQNEAQLDKSGLPSDRFFAERPEGSVSTLKIQRTQQEDSAVYLCASSLARGQRQETQYFGPGTRLLVL.